The present entry profiles one T cell receptor beta chain with its context. The antigen this receptor binds is unknown. Per-nucleotide qualities are absent, and no much larger clonotype sits a single base away. Libraries were made using multiplex PCR. The data were produced on an Illumina HiSeq 4000. CDR3 regions were amplified by Arm-PCR with iRepertoire HTBI primers to construct TCR beta libraries. Before sequencing, the PCR products underwent gel purification. On the study's bioinformatics: Gene usage analysis of CDR3 amino acid clonotypes used the approximately 62 TRBV and about 13 TRBJ segments found across samples. Filtered high-quality paired reads were merged into contigs using COPE and FqMerger. BLAST was used to align contigs to IMGT TRBV, TRBD and TRBJ reference genes, and CDR3 was defined according to IMGT. Any clonotype with a frequency above 0.1% was counted as a highly expanded clone. Shannon entropy was used to measure repertoire diversity, and the Gini coefficient was used to measure V-J evenness. A clonotype found in more than one individual was treated as public. TCRdb redid the processing of the public reads, applying fastp at Q25 and MiXCR, and retained in-frame beta chains. Rows with a matching CDR3 protein are joined into one entry that keeps the most common DNA and genes. The V and J calls were not made by the authors but by TCRdb's processing. The sample table contains some 320,000 distinct CDR3 sequences; only one count was recorded for 18% of them. The ten largest clonotypes hold roughly 40% of the sample.

The intended sense of this specimen's time point label: newly diagnosed GD, antithyroid drugs for less than 3 months. For both TCR sequencing and RNA sequencing, RNA was extracted from PBMCs using TRIzol. The diagnosis of Graves' disease was made according to American Thyroid Association guidelines. Patients were recruited from an endocrinology department in Xi'an, China. Each patient gave around 9 milliliters of peripheral blood, collected in an EDTA anticoagulant tube. Ficoll Paque Plus density gradient separation was used to isolate PBMCs, and no further T cell sorting was done. An Agilent 2100 Bioanalyzer and agarose gel were used to check RNA quality, and a NanoDrop 2000 was used to measure RNA concentration. This sample is part of a study of regulatory T cells in long-lasting Graves disease (dated by TCRdb to the early 2020s). For the wider study: Newly diagnosed Graves' disease patients had taken antithyroid drugs for less than 3 months. Persistent Graves' disease patients were compared with newly diagnosed Graves' disease patients by peripheral blood TCR sequencing and RNA sequencing. The study was conducted in China and was registered as a clinical trial. A total of roughly 33 samples underwent TCR sequencing: about 13 from persistent and 20 from newly diagnosed Graves' disease patients.

Beyond this particular receptor, the publication reports: Sequencing and analysis were restricted to the TCR beta chain. Because the primary lesion, thyroid tissue, could not be accessed, the study looked at peripheral blood alone. The small sample size was acknowledged by the authors as a limitation that may reduce accuracy. Persistent Graves' disease patients showed lower TCR Shannon entropy and fewer highly expanded clones than newly diagnosed patients, suggesting clonal expansion. More public clonotypes were shared among persistent patients (2,741) than among newly diagnosed patients (966).

The sample in question was peripheral blood mononuclear cells (PBMCs), obtained at new diagnosis, from a patient treated with antithyroid drugs. This clonotype was obtained from a female donor with Graves disease.

The CDR3 reads as follows: CASSLSGPGQGLGSPLHF. Here is the DNA: TGTGCCAGCAGTTTGTCGGGCCCGGGACAGGGATTAGGGTCACCCCTCCACTTT. The V gene is TRBV28 and the J gene is TRBJ1-6; 9 bases in the middle match TRBD1. Its CDR3 holds 18 amino acids, cysteine through phenylalanine. Left in the record is the CDR3 DNA by itself, 54 bases read in frame from the first base. Taken from the germline V gene, the CDR1 and CDR2 loops are MDHEN and SYDVKM. V is cut back by 3 bases and J by 10 bases, with 16 bases in the junction unmatched.